The following is a TCR beta chain sequence with its context. Its antigen remains unknown. The record originates from a study of cytomegalovirus exposure and HLA in healthy donors. The V and J ends lost 6 bases and 3 bases respectively, with 11 bases between them. This CDR3 contains 13 residues. Germline loops: CDR1 SGHDN, CDR2 FVKESK. The study's findings and limits: Rates of TCR association differed by HLA locus in a later analysis, with DRB1 highest and HLA-C lowest.

PCR was performed using 60 Vbeta and 13 Jbeta primers. TCRdb's copy holds only in-frame clones and misses some; the assay was immunoSEQ multiplex PCR. The sample holds 150,000 to 200,000 clones, about 76% seen once. The origin of this receptor is a woman in her forties in good health and CMV-seropositive. This sequence joins TRBV14 and TRBJ2-5, with D possibly being TRBD2 (6 bases). The sequenced sample consisted of PBMCs. The CDR3 DNA reads TGTGCCAGCAGTCCGGGACTCAAAGAGACCCAGTACTTC. Its protein product is CASSPGLKETQYF.